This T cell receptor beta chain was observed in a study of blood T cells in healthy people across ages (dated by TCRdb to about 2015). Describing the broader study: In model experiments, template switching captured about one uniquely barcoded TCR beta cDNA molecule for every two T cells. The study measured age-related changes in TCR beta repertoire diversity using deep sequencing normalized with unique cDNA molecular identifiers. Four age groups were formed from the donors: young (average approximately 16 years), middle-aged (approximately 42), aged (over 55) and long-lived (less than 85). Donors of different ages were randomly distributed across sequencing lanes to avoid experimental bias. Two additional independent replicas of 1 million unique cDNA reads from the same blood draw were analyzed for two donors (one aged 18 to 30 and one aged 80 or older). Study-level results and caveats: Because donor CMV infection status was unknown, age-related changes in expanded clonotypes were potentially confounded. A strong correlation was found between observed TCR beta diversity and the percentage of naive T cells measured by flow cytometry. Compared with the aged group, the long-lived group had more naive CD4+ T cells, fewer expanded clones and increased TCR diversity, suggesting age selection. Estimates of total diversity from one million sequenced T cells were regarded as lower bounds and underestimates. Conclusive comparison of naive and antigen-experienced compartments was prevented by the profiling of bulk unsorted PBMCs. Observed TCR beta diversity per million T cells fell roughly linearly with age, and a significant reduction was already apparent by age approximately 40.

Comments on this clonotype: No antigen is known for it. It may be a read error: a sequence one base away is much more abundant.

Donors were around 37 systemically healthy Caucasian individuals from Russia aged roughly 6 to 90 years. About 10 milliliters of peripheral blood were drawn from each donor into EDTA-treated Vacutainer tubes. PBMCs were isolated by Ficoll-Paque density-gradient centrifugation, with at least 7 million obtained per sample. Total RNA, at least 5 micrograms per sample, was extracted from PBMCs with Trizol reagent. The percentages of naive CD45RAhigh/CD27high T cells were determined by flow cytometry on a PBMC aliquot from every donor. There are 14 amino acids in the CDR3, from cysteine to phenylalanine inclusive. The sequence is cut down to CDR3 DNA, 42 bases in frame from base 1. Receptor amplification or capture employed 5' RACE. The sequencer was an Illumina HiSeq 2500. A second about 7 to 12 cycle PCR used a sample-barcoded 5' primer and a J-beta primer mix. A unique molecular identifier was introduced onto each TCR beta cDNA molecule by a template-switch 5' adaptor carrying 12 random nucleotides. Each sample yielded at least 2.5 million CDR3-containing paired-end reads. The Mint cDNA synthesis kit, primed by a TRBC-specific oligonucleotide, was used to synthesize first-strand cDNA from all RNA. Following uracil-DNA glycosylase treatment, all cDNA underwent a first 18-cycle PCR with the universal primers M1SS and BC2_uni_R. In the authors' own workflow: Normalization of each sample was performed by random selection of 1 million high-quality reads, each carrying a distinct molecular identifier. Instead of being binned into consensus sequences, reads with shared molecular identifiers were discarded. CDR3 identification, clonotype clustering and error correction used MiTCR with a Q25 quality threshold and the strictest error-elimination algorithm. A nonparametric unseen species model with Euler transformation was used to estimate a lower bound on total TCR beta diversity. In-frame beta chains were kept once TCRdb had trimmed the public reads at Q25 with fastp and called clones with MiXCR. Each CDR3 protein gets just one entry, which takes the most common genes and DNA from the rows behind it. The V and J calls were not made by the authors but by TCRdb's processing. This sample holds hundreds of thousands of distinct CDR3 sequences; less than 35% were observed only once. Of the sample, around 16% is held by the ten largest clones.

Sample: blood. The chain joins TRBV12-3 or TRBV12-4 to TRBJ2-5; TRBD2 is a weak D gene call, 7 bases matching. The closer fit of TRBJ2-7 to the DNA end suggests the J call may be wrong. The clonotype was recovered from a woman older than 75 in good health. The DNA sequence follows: TGTGCCACCCAGGGGAGGGGACGCGCTCACGAGCAGTACTTC. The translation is CATQGRGRAHEQYF.